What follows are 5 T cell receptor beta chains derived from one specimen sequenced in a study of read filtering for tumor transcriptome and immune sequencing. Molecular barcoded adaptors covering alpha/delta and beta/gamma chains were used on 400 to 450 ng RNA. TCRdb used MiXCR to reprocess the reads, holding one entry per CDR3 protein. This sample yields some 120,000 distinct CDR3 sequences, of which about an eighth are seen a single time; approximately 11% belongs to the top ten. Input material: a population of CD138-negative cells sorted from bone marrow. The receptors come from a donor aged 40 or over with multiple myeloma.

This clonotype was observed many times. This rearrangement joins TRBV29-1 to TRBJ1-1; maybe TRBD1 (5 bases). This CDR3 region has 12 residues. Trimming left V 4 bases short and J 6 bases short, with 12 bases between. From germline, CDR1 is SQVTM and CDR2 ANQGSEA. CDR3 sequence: CSVVGDSAEAFF. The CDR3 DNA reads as TGCAGCGTTGTGGGGGACTCGGCTGAAGCTTTCTTT.

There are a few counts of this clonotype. In nucleotides, the CDR3 is TGCAGCGTTCGACAGGCGGGAAACACCATATATTTT. This translates into CSVRQAGNTIYF. This rearrangement joins TRBV29-1 to TRBJ1-3, with D maybe TRBD1 (6 bases). The germline V gene has CDR1 SQVTM and CDR2 ANQGSEA. The CDR3 extends over 12 amino acids. Trimming removed 5 bases at V and 4 bases at J, with 9 bases between.

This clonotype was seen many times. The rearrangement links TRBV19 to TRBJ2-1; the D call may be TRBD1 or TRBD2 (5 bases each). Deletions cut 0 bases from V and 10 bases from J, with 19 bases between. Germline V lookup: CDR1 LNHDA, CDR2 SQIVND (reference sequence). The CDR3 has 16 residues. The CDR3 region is CASSIDRGGALGEQFF. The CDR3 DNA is TGTGCCAGTAGTATAGATCGTGGGGGTGCCCTAGGAGAGCAGTTCTTC.

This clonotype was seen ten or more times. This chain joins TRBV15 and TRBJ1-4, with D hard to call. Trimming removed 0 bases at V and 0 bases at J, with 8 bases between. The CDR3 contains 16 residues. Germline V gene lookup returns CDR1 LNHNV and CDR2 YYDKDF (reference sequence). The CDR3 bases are TGTGCCACCAGCAGAGATGGTCGCACAACTAATGAAAAACTGTTTTTT. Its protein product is CATSRDGRTTNEKLFF.

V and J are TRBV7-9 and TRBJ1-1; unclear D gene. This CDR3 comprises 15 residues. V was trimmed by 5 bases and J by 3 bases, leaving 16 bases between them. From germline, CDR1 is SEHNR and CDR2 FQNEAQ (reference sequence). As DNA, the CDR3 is TGTGCCAGCAGCCCCCCGGGAGGGAGGGACACTGAAGCTTTCTTT. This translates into CASSPPGGRDTEAFF.